This TCR beta chain was identified in a study of blood T cell repertoires in COVID-19. As for the study in general: Samples came from the United States, Italy and Spain, spanning acute and convalescent COVID-19.

Data came from immunoSEQ multiplex PCR; TCRdb stores just in-frame clones and leaves some out. Of roughly 140,000 clones listed, 70% to 90% are singletons. Trimming stripped 4 bases from V and 6 bases from J, with 9 bases between. The germline V gene has CDR1 SQVTM and CDR2 ANQGSEA. The CDR3 has 12 residues. Sample: peripheral blood. The receptor's source is a man aged 70 or older with acute or convalescent COVID-19. J is TRBJ1-4 and V is TRBV29-1; TRBD1 might be the D (5 bases). The CDR3: CSVAGGDEKLFF. CDR3 nucleotides: TGCAGCGTTGCCGGGGGGGATGAAAAACTGTTTTTT.